This TCR beta chain was recovered during a study of T-cell memory formation after mild COVID-19. Study information: Among the donors, TCR clusters were largely specific to each donor. Study-wide results and caveats: Within pre-infection memory, some responding clones were found, suggesting cross-reactive memory joined. Nothing showed for sure that second-wave clones peaking on day 37 were SARS-CoV-2 specific.

cDNA libraries for TCR alpha and TCR beta, carrying sample barcodes and UMIs, came from 5'RACE with constant-segment primers. Each CDR3 protein is one row after TCRdb ran MiXCR on the 5' RACE reads. Of 550,000 to 600,000 distinct CDR3 sequences listed, 15% to 20% are singletons. Turning to this clonotype: Antigen unknown.

The length of the CDR3 is 14 residues. V was trimmed by 4 bases and J by 5 bases, leaving 15 bases between them. Per the germline V gene, CDR1 is SGHDT and CDR2 is YYEEEE. Sequencing was performed on PBMCs or a T cell subset sorted from them (not recorded which). V gene TRBV5-6 combines with J gene TRBJ2-5, with D perhaps TRBD2 (6 bases). The sequence derives from an adult woman who had mild COVID-19 (a few samples of this study predate the infection). Cell type and time point are not known. The CDR3 DNA sequence: TGTGCCAGCAGCCACGGGAGTTCGGGGGAGACCCAGTACTTC. It translates to CASSHGSSGETQYF. Drawing the rest from reference TRBV5-6 and TRBJ2-5, the complete variable domain is DAGVTQSPTHLIKTRGQQVTLRCSPKSGHDTVSWYQQALGQGPQFIFQYYEEEERQRGNFPDRFSGHQFPNYSSELNVNALLLGDSALYLCASSHGSSGETQYFGPGTRLLVL.